The 12 T cell receptor beta chains below all came from one sample that was sequenced in a study of OX40 agonist ivuxolimab in advanced cancers. Here immunoSEQ multiplex PCR was the method, and the copy in TCRdb shows in-frame clones only, minus some. The table lists some 78,000 clones, 92% of them singletons. The sample in question was CD4+ or CD8+ T cells sorted from blood, obtained in a trial of the OX40 agonist ivuxolimab. The source is an adult with an advanced solid tumor such as melanoma, head and neck, liver or kidney cancer.

V is TRBV7-8 and J is TRBJ1-2; possibly TRBD1 for D (5 bases). V lost 0 bases and J 4 bases, leaving 15 bases between the germline ends. The CDR3 totals 16 residues. Germline V gene data show CDR1 as SGHVS and CDR2 as FQNEAQ. This chain's CDR3 is CASSLAGEQGSYGYTF. For the CDR3, the DNA is TGTGCCAGCAGCTTAGCGGGCGAGCAGGGTTCCTATGGCTACACCTTC.

The chain couples TRBV6-1 to TRBJ2-5; no definite D call. This CDR3 contains 14 residues. V was pared by 6 bases and J by 5 bases, with 16 bases between. Germline lookup yields CDR1 MNHNS and CDR2 SASEGT. This CDR3 reads CASRATATWETQYF. In DNA form, the CDR3 reads TGTGCCAGCAGAGCGACTGCTACATGGGAGACCCAGTACTTC.

This clone has just one count. The chain combines TRBV2 with TRBJ1-2, with D possibly matching TRBD1 (6 bases). Germline V lookup: CDR1 SNHLY, CDR2 FYNNEI. V lost 4 bases and J 4 bases, leaving 10 bases between the germline ends. There are 13 residues in the CDR3. The CDR3 DNA reads as TGTGCCAGCAGTGTAAAAGGGGGCTATGGCTACACCTTC. It specifies CASSVKGGYGYTF.

This chain uses TRBV6-6 with TRBJ2-7, with D unclear. The germline gives CDR1 MNHNY, CDR2 SVGAGI (reference sequence). CDR3 length: 12 residues. V was trimmed by 6 bases and J by 3 bases, leaving 9 bases between them. This chain's CDR3 is CASRSPIYEQYF. The CDR3 DNA reads as TGTGCCAGCAGATCCCCGATCTACGAGCAGTACTTC.

This chain uses TRBV12-5 with TRBJ2-1, with a possible D match to TRBD1 (6 bases). The length of the CDR3 is 15 residues. Trimming removed 9 bases at V and 4 bases at J, with 19 bases between. The V gene's germline CDR1 is LGHNT and CDR2 FRNRAP. The CDR3 spells CASALGDITYNEQFF. CDR3 nucleotides: TGTGCTAGCGCCCTCGGGGACATAACGTACAATGAGCAGTTCTTC. Supplemented by reference TRBV12-5 and TRBJ2-1, the full variable domain reads DARVTQTPRHKVTEMGQEVTMRCQPILGHNTVFWYRQTMMQGLELLAYFRNRAPLDDSGMPKDRFSAEMPDATLATLKIQPSEPRDSAVYFCASALGDITYNEQFFGPGTRLTVL.

The rearrangement joins TRBV30 to TRBJ2-6; D possibly uses TRBD1 or TRBD2 (5 bases each). This CDR3 is 18 amino acids long. Germline values: CDR1 GTSNPN, CDR2 SVGIG (reference sequence). Trimming pared 0 bases from V and 0 bases from J, leaving 15 bases between. CDR3 coding DNA: TGTGCCTGGAGTGTCGGGGCAGTCCTTATCTCTGGGGCCAACGTCCTGACTTTC. Encoded protein: CAWSVGAVLISGANVLTF. Full variable domain (rest looked up from reference TRBV30 and TRBJ2-6): SQTIHQWPATLVQPVGSPLSLECTVEGTSNPNLYWYRQAAGRGLQLLFYSVGIGQISSEVPQNLSASRPQDRQFILSSKKLLLSDSGFYLCAWSVGAVLISGANVLTFGAGSRLTVL.

This sequence joins TRBV13 and TRBJ2-2; tentative D call: TRBD2 (6 bases). Between the trimmed V and J ends, which lost 1 base and 1 base, there was a span of 10 bases. CDR3 length: 16 residues. Germline lookup yields CDR1 PRHDT and CDR2 FYEKMQ (reference sequence). The CDR3, as DNA: TGTGCCAGCAGCTTAGAAGGGACTGGGAACACCGGGGAGCTGTTTTTT. Residues: CASSLEGTGNTGELFF.

This chain uses TRBV5-1 with TRBJ1-2; D is uncertain. V was shortened by 5 bases and J by 8 bases, with 19 bases between the two germline ends. The germline V gene encodes CDR1 SGHRS and CDR2 YFSETQ. CDR3 size: 14 residues. The CDR3 region has the DNA TGCGCCAGCAGTCAGGCCACCTCCGAGGAAGGCTACACCTTC. Protein product: CASSQATSEEGYTF. Combining the CDR3 with reference TRBV5-1 and TRBJ1-2 gives the whole variable domain KAGVTQTPRYLIKTRGQQVTLSCSPISGHRSVSWYQQTPGQGLQFLFEYFSETQRNKGNFPGRFSGRQFSNSRSEMNVSTLELGDSALYLCASSQATSEEGYTFGSGTRLTVV.

The V call is TRBV5-6, the J call TRBJ1-2; 8 bases match TRBD1. Germline V lookup: CDR1 SGHDT, CDR2 YYEEEE. After removal of 6 bases from V and 3 bases from J, the junction contained 7 bases not matched to a gene. The CDR3 has 14 residues. Here the CDR3 DNA reads TGTGCCAGCACCAAGACAGGGGTGCACTATGGCTACACCTTC. Its protein product is CASTKTGVHYGYTF.

The chain has TRBV5-1 and TRBJ2-2; D gene uncertain. V lost 4 bases, J lost 5 bases, and 9 bases lay in between. The CDR3 contains 13 residues. Germline V gives CDR1 SGHRS, CDR2 YFSETQ. In nucleotides, the CDR3 is TGCGCCAGCAGCCCACTATATACCGGGGAGCTGTTTTTT. The encoded protein is CASSPLYTGELFF.

This sequence joins TRBV28 and TRBJ1-5, with D tentatively TRBD1 (5 bases). Germline V CDR1 and CDR2: MDHEN, SYDVKM. The CDR3 runs to 15 residues. The V end lost 4 bases, the J end lost 2 bases, and 12 bases lay between the germline ends. The CDR3 DNA sequence: TGTGCCAGCAGTTCCCCGAGGGGTGGCAATCAGCCCCAGCATTTT. Amino acids: CASSSPRGGNQPQHF.

The J gene is TRBJ2-7, the V gene TRBV18; TRBD1 matches 7 bases. Trimming at V came to 5 bases and at J to 0 bases, leaving 4 bases not matched to a gene. The CDR3 consists of 14 residues. Germline V gene data show CDR1 as KGHSH and CDR2 as LQKENI. For the CDR3, the DNA is TGTGCCAGCTCAACAGGGACAGTCTCCTACGAGCAGTACTTC. This gives the protein CASSTGTVSYEQYF. The whole variable domain, filled in from reference TRBV18 and TRBJ2-7, reads NAGVMQNPRHLVRRRGQEARLRCSPMKGHSHVYWYRQLPEEGLKFMVYLQKENIIDESGMPKERFSAEFPKEGPSILRIQQVVRGDSAAYFCASSTGTVSYEQYFGPGTRLTVT.